The 3 T cell receptor beta chains listed next were all sequenced from one sample in a study of T cells in Graves' hyperthyroidism and ophthalmopathy. RNA transcripts gave rise to amplified TCR beta CDR3 regions. With the HTBI primer set, the TCR CDR3 went through a first round of RT-PCR. TCRdb fed the multiplex PCR reads into MiXCR, producing one record per CDR3 protein. This sample carries around 290,000 distinct CDR3 sequences, about an eighth of them seen once, and the ten largest clones take approximately 8.6%. Sequences were obtained from blood. The receptors come from a woman in her twenties or thirties with Graves' hyperthyroidism that later progressed to Graves' ophthalmopathy.

Here the CDR3 DNA reads TGCAGTGCCACCCCCTCCGGCAGGGACAATCAGCCCCAGCATTTT. This translates into CSATPSGRDNQPQHF. The gene calls are TRBV20-1 and TRBJ1-5, with D possibly matching TRBD1 (5 bases). CDR3 length: 15 amino acids. V lost 6 bases, J lost 3 bases, and 18 bases lay in between. The V gene's germline CDR1 is DFQATT and CDR2 SNEGSKA (reference sequence).

The chain recombines TRBV6-2 or TRBV6-3 with TRBJ1-2, with D possibly TRBD1 on 5 matching bases. CDR3 length: 15 amino acids. Germline V gene data show CDR1 as MNHEY and CDR2 as SVGEGT. The V end was cut by 7 bases, the J end by 4 bases, with 19 bases between. CDR3 sequence (DNA): TGTGCCAGCACCCGCTCTGGGACGGGAGTCTATGGCTACACCTTC. Translated, it gives CASTRSGTGVYGYTF.

This clonotype was observed a few times. This rearrangement joins TRBV6-1 to TRBJ1-1; D unresolved. This CDR3 comprises 22 residues. V gave up 8 bases and J gave up 0 bases, with 37 bases separating them. From germline, CDR1 is MNHNS and CDR2 SASEGT. Here the CDR3 reads CASGKSPTYWGRANDLNTEAFF. The DNA for the CDR3 is TGTGCCAGCGGAAAAAGCCCGACGTATTGGGGAAGGGCCAACGACTTGAACACTGAAGCTTTCTTT.